The T cell receptor beta chain described here comes from a study of vaccination and CD4 T cells after COVID-19. Indicated treatment: approximately 9-day PBMC culture with coronavirus spike peptide pools or control peptides (ViraFEST assay). With respect to this clonotype: Its antigen is unknown.

V lost 0 bases, J lost 8 bases, and 7 bases stayed unmatched. The CDR3 loop spans 14 amino acids. The germline CDR1 and CDR2 sequences are DFQATT and SNEGSKA (reference sequence). An Oncomine TCR Beta short-read assay was used to sequence the DNA from cultured CD4+ T cells. TCRdb reanalysed the PCR reads using MiXCR and keeps one entry per CDR3 protein. Of around 16,000 distinct CDR3 sequences in the sample, approximately 71% were seen once. The sequence was collected from a human donor who had recovered from COVID-19. This chain joins TRBV20-1 and TRBJ1-1; 9 bases map to TRBD1. Sequencing was performed on CD4+ T cells from blood, cultured in vitro. The CDR3 spells CSARDDRDREEAFF. The CDR3 DNA follows: TGCAGTGCTAGAGATGACCGGGACAGGGAAGAAGCTTTCTTT.